The T cell receptor (beta chain) under discussion was sequenced for a study of T cells after yellow fever vaccination. Findings of the study overall: Booster samples showed a return of most primary-vaccination clones (about 97% CD4, approximately 85% CD8).

This clonotype appeared many times. Its antigen is undetermined. TCRdb passed the 5' RACE reads through MiXCR, listing each CDR3 protein once. This sample has about 350,000 distinct CDR3 sequences, with over 4% found just once. The junction had 11 bases not matched to a gene; V was cut back by 0 bases and J by 9 bases. CDR1 is SGHRS, CDR2 YFSETQ, per germline. CDR3 length equals 16 residues. This TCR came from a man between 18 and 29 years old who received the YFV17D yellow fever vaccine. Material: PBMCs, obtained 5 days after the yellow fever booster vaccination. This sequence joins TRBV5-1 and TRBJ2-1, with 8 bases lining up with TRBD1. CDR3 nucleotides: TGCGCCAGCAGCTTGGGGACCGGGACAGGAGGGACTGAGCAGTTCTTC. This codes for CASSLGTGTGGTEQFF. The full variable domain, rest sourced from reference TRBV5-1 and TRBJ2-1, is KAGVTQTPRYLIKTRGQQVTLSCSPISGHRSVSWYQQTPGQGLQFLFEYFSETQRNKGNFPGRFSGRQFSNSRSEMNVSTLELGDSALYLCASSLGTGTGGTEQFFGPGTRLTVL.